The next 24 T cell receptor beta chains were all read from a single sample in a study of PD-1 and CTLA-4 blockade in melanoma. Generated by immunoSEQ multiplex PCR, the TCRdb table keeps only in-frame clones and is missing some. The table shows approximately 33,000 clones, with around 90% occurring only once. The material sequenced was CD8+ T cells from peripheral blood, taken from a patient given anti-PD-1 treatment. The origin of the receptors is a human donor with melanoma.

The chain has TRBV10-1 and TRBJ1-3; D remains ambiguous. CDR3 size: 15 residues. The ends were cut back, 3 bases at V and 1 base at J, with 10 bases in the middle. Germline lookup yields CDR1 WNHNN and CDR2 SYGVQD (reference sequence). The CDR3 coding sequence is TGCGCCAGCAGTGATCGGGCTTCGTCTGGAAACACCATATATTTT. Its protein product is CASSDRASSGNTIYF.

V is TRBV12-3 or TRBV12-4 and J is TRBJ2-5; possibly TRBD2 for D (5 bases). The ends were cut back, 7 bases at V and 4 bases at J, with 13 bases in the middle. The CDR3 sequence is 13 residues long. The CDR3, as DNA: TGTGCCAGCACTCCTTTTGAGGGAGAGACCCAGTACTTC. Protein product: CASTPFEGETQYF.

This chain joins TRBV6-5 and TRBJ2-1, with D tentatively TRBD1 (6 bases). CDR3 size: 15 residues. The ends were cut back, 4 bases at V and 8 bases at J, with 18 bases in the middle. Germline CDR1 reads MNHEY; CDR2 reads SVGAGI. As DNA, the CDR3 is TGTGCCAGCAGTTCCCTCAGCAGGGGAGAGGATGAGCAGTTCTTC. Translation gives CASSSLSRGEDEQFF.

This chain joins TRBV5-5 and TRBJ2-6, with a weak D call TRBD2 (5 bases). Germline CDR1 reads SGHKS; CDR2 reads YYEKEE (reference sequence). Deletions cut 4 bases from V and 1 base from J, with 15 bases between. The CDR3 runs 17 residues. The CDR3 loop is CASSPGATGSGANVLTF. The DNA of the CDR3 is TGTGCCAGCAGCCCGGGCGCCACGGGGTCTGGGGCCAACGTCCTGACTTTC.

The V gene is TRBV7-9, the J gene TRBJ2-3; the D gene could be TRBD1 or TRBD2 (7 bases each). This CDR3 contains 17 residues. The ends were cut back, 4 bases at V and 6 bases at J, with 23 bases in the middle. Germline V gene data show CDR1 as SEHNR and CDR2 as FQNEAQ (reference sequence). CDR3 residues: CASSSSETGTNYDTQYF. In nucleotides, the CDR3 is TGTGCCAGCAGCTCCTCAGAGACAGGGACTAACTACGATACGCAGTATTTT.

The CDR3 loop reads CASSQEGGRIGETQYF. The CDR3 bases are TGCGCCAGCAGCCAAGAAGGCGGGAGGATCGGGGAGACCCAGTACTTC. This chain links TRBV4-1 with TRBJ2-5, with TRBD2 matching over 8 bases. The length of the CDR3 is 16 residues. Germline lookup yields CDR1 MGHRA and CDR2 YSYEKL. V lost 0 bases to trimming and J lost 5 bases; unmatched junction nucleotides: 8.

This chain connects TRBV15 to TRBJ2-1; TRBD2 aligns across 9 bases. This CDR3 is 16 amino acids long. V shed 0 bases and J 4 bases; nucleotides not matched to a gene: 4. Germline lookup yields CDR1 LNHNV and CDR2 YYDKDF (reference sequence). The CDR3 DNA reads as TGTGCCACCAGCAGAGATCGGGCGGGAGGGTACAATGAGCAGTTCTTC. As protein: CATSRDRAGGYNEQFF.

The V call is TRBV15, the J call TRBJ2-7; D is ambiguous. This CDR3 region has 14 residues. The germline V gene has CDR1 LNHNV and CDR2 YYDKDF (reference sequence). Trimming took 0 bases from V and 3 from J, leaving 9 bases between them. The CDR3 DNA reads TGTGCCACCAGCAGAGATCGGGCCAGCTACGAGCAGTACTTC. This codes for CATSRDRASYEQYF.

The chain joins TRBV7-9 to TRBJ2-5; D not certain. The V gene lost 5 bases and the J gene lost 9 bases, with 1 base spanning the gap. CDR1 and CDR2 (germline): SEHNR, FQNEAQ (reference sequence). This CDR3 spans 8 amino acids. The CDR3 loop reads CASSPQYF. DNA of the CDR3: TGTGCCAGCAGCCCCCAGTACTTC.

This rearrangement joins TRBV9 to TRBJ1-1; D is uncertain. The V end was cut by 4 bases, the J end by 3 bases, with 13 bases between. The germline gives CDR1 SGDLS, CDR2 YYNGEE. The CDR3 contains 14 residues. The CDR3: CASSPGSGYTEAFF. The DNA for the CDR3 is TGTGCCAGCAGCCCCGGGAGTGGCTACACTGAAGCTTTCTTT.

The J gene is TRBJ1-1, the V gene TRBV19; a possible D gene is TRBD1 (6 bases). Trimming stripped 1 base from V and 6 bases from J, with 12 bases between. This CDR3 has 14 residues. Germline CDR1 is LNHDA and CDR2 is SQIVND (reference sequence). The CDR3 DNA reads TGTGCCAGTAGTATAGTCGGGGGGCCAGCTGAAGCTTTCTTT. It translates to CASSIVGGPAEAFF.

The chain couples TRBV19 to TRBJ2-7; 8 nucleotides agree with TRBD1. J was trimmed by 2 bases and V by 3 bases; bases with no gene match: 6. Per the germline V gene, CDR1 is LNHDA and CDR2 is SQIVND (reference sequence). There are 15 residues in the CDR3. CDR3 region: CASSIGGQGTYEQYF. The CDR3 DNA follows: TGTGCCAGTAGTATCGGAGGACAGGGCACCTACGAGCAGTACTTC.

This sequence joins TRBV2 and TRBJ2-5, with TRBD2 matching 9 bases. Looked up from germline, CDR1 is SNHLY and CDR2 is FYNNEI. The ends lost 9 bases at V and 0 bases at J; junction bases unmatched: 11. The CDR3 runs 16 residues. CDR3 sequence (DNA): TGTGCCAGTTGGGCGGCTAGCGGGAATCACCAAGAGACCCAGTACTTC. It codes for CASWAASGNHQETQYF.

The V and J genes are TRBV27 and TRBJ1-2, with 7 bases fitting TRBD1. The J segment lost 2 bases and the V segment lost 5 bases, leaving 14 bases of the junction unmatched. Germline lookup yields CDR1 MNHEY and CDR2 SMNVEV (reference sequence). This CDR3 has 17 residues. CDR3 sequence (DNA): TGTGCCAGCAGTCTTCGGGGACAGCCGCCTGTAAACTATGGCTACACCTTC. Amino acids: CASSLRGQPPVNYGYTF.

The chain recombines TRBV29-1 with TRBJ1-2; a weak D match, TRBD1 (5 bases). The ends were cut back, 0 bases at V and 2 bases at J, with 13 bases in the middle. The V gene's germline CDR1 is SQVTM and CDR2 ANQGSEA. The length of the CDR3 is 15 residues. The CDR3: CSVEDVTEGNYGYTF. CDR3 sequence (DNA): TGCAGCGTTGAAGATGTGACAGAGGGGAACTATGGCTACACCTTC.

CDR3 in amino acids: CASSPGQGSSESLFF. For the CDR3, the DNA is TGTGCCAGCAGCCCGGGACAGGGTAGCTCCGAGAGCCTGTTTTTT. The chain couples TRBV7-9 to TRBJ1-4; TRBD1 agrees at 9 bases. CDR3 size: 15 residues. CDR1 and CDR2 from the germline V gene are SEHNR and FQNEAQ (reference sequence). The J segment lost 14 bases and the V segment lost 5 bases, leaving 15 bases of the junction unmatched. The full variable domain, with the rest looked up from reference TRBV7-9 and TRBJ1-4, is DTGVSQNPRHKITKRGQNVTFRCDPISEHNRLYWYRQTLGQGPEFLTYFQNEAQLEKSRLLSDRFSAERPKGSFSTLEIQRTEQGDSAMYLCASSPGQGSSESLFFGSGTQLSVL.

This clone showed up just once. The chain has TRBV19 and TRBJ2-5; D gene unclear. The CDR3 consists of 13 residues. V gave up 1 base and J gave up 5 bases, with 8 bases separating them. In germline, CDR1 is LNHDA, CDR2 SQIVND (reference sequence). Written as DNA, the CDR3 is TGTGCCAGTAGTATAGTGGGGATGGAGACCCAGTACTTC. Translating it yields CASSIVGMETQYF.

The V and J genes are TRBV5-5 and TRBJ1-1, with D perhaps matching TRBD1 (6 bases). Germline V gene lookup returns CDR1 SGHKS and CDR2 YYEKEE (reference sequence). The CDR3 runs to 15 residues. The V end was cut by 0 bases, the J end by 0 bases, with 9 bases between. The CDR3 loop reads CASSLVRGLNTEAFF. The CDR3 nucleotides read TGTGCCAGCAGCTTGGTCAGGGGCCTGAACACTGAAGCTTTCTTT.

V and J are TRBV11-2 and TRBJ2-7, with 9 bases aligning to TRBD1. The J segment lost 3 bases and the V segment lost 5 bases, leaving 8 bases of the junction unmatched. The CDR3 sequence is 15 residues long. Looked up from germline, CDR1 is SGHAT and CDR2 is FQNNGV. CDR3 protein: CASSPKTGGYYEQYF. Here the CDR3 DNA reads TGTGCCAGCAGCCCCAAGACAGGGGGATACTACGAGCAGTACTTC.

The rearrangement uses TRBV9 and TRBJ2-1, with 7 bases aligning to TRBD2. CDR1 is SGDLS, CDR2 YYNGEE, per germline. The ends lost 0 bases at V and 2 bases at J; junction bases unmatched: 11. The CDR3 runs 18 residues. In nucleotides, the CDR3 is TGTGCCAGCAGCGTAGAAATAGCGGGCCTGGGGACCTACAATGAGCAGTTCTTC. Amino acid sequence: CASSVEIAGLGTYNEQFF.

J is TRBJ2-1 and V is TRBV19; D gene uncertain. Germline CDR1 and CDR2: LNHDA and SQIVND (reference sequence). Deletions cut 3 bases from V and 10 bases from J, with 7 bases between. The CDR3 is 11 amino acids. This chain's CDR3 is CASSMSAEQFF. The CDR3 nucleotides are TGTGCCAGTAGTATGAGCGCCGAGCAGTTCTTC.

The chain joins TRBV24-1 to TRBJ2-3; 13 bases line up with TRBD2. The ends lost 3 bases at V and 2 bases at J; junction bases unmatched: 4. The germline V gene has CDR1 KGHDR and CDR2 SFDVKD. The CDR3 covers 17 residues. The CDR3 is CATSDPGTSGATDTQYF. CDR3 DNA sequence: TGTGCCACCAGTGATCCAGGGACTAGCGGGGCCACAGATACGCAGTATTTT.

The V and J genes are TRBV19 and TRBJ1-5; the D gene is possibly TRBD1 (6 bases). Germline assignment: CDR1 LNHDA and CDR2 SQIVND (reference sequence). The V and J ends lost 8 bases and 1 base respectively, with 6 bases between them. The CDR3 spans 12 residues. This CDR3 is CASGGSNQPQHF. The CDR3, as DNA: TGTGCCAGTGGGGGCAGCAATCAGCCCCAGCATTTT.

This chain connects TRBV7-9 to TRBJ1-2, with no clear D. Trimming pared 1 base from V and 6 bases from J, leaving 9 bases between. Germline CDR1 reads SEHNR; CDR2 reads FQNEAQ (reference sequence). The CDR3 consists of 13 residues. CDR3 region: CASSLVSEDGYTF. DNA for the CDR3: TGTGCCAGCAGCTTAGTATCGGAAGATGGCTACACCTTC.